The 3 T cell receptor beta chains presented below share a single source sample, sequenced in a study of identical twins. Each CDR3 protein gets one entry after TCRdb re-called the 5' RACE reads with MiXCR. The sample lists fewer than 500,000 distinct CDR3 sequences, roughly an eighth occurring once. These sequences were also reported in another study, on yellow fever vaccine responses in identical twins.

Sequencing was done on a sample of CD4+ T cells sorted from blood. These receptors all stem from a woman between 18 and 29 years old in good health.

The V gene is TRBV5-1, the J gene TRBJ1-1; 11 nucleotides match TRBD1. With 4 bases clipped from V and 4 bases from J, the junction kept 6 bases outside the gene matches. The CDR3 totals 15 residues. Germline-derived CDR1 and CDR2 are SGHRS and YFSETQ. The CDR3 is CASSRTGGGRTEAFF. The CDR3 region has the DNA TGCGCCAGCAGCCGGACAGGGGGCGGACGCACTGAAGCTTTCTTT.

V usage is TRBV29-1 and J usage is TRBJ2-7; TRBD1 agrees at 10 bases. CDR1 is SQVTM and CDR2 is ANQGSEA in the germline V gene. The CDR3 length is 13 residues. V was clipped by 4 bases and J by 6 bases; unmatched bases: 6. The CDR3 DNA sequence: TGCAGCGTTGGTGGGGACAGGGGCCGCGAGCAGTACTTC. Its protein product is CSVGGDRGREQYF.

This clonotype was seen at least ten times. This chain links TRBV7-2 with TRBJ2-7; the D gene is possibly TRBD2 (6 bases). Trimming removed 3 bases from V and 4 bases from J, with 13 bases in between. This CDR3 is 14 amino acids long. Germline CDR1 SGHTA, CDR2 FQGNSA. The CDR3 here is CASSFVADPYEQYF. CDR3 sequence (DNA): TGTGCCAGCAGCTTCGTAGCGGACCCTTACGAGCAGTACTTC. Looking up the rest from reference TRBV7-2 and TRBJ2-7 gives the full variable domain: GAGVSQSPSNKVTEKGKDVELRCDPISGHTALYWYRQSLGQGLEFLIYFQGNSAPDKSGLPSDRFSAERTGGSVSTLTIQRTQQEDSAVYLCASSFVADPYEQYFGPGTRLTVT.